This is a list of T cell receptor beta chains from one sample in a study of CD8+ T cells in alopecia areata. Libraries were prepared by immunoSEQ multiplex PCR; TCRdb keeps only in-frame clonotypes and omits some of them. The data contain about 200,000 clones, roughly two fifths of them singletons. The sequenced sample was CD4+ T cells sorted from blood, obtained at approximately week 30, from a patient treated with tofacitinib. These receptors came from a human donor with alopecia areata. Each CDR3 is given with its conserved first and last residue. A D gene is named only where the DNA matches it firmly. Size values are once, few and many counts, or a class for expanded clones, and some rows have none.

d_gene	abundance	j_gene	v_gene	CDR3nt	CDR3aa
TRBD1	.	TRBJ1-5	TRBV7-9	TGTGCCAGCAGCCCGACAGGGGGCAATCAGCCCCAGCATTTT	CASSPTGGNQPQHF
TRBD1	many	TRBJ2-3	TRBV7-9	TGTGCCAGCAGCCCAGGGACAGGAGGAGTCACAGATACGCAGTATTTT	CASSPGTGGVTDTQYF
.	.	TRBJ2-3	TRBV4-3	TGCGCCAGCAACCTACAGGGAAAGAGGACAGATACGCAGTATTTT	CASNLQGKRTDTQYF
TRBD1	.	TRBJ1-2	TRBV5-1	TGCGCCAGCAGCCTGACAGGGCTTAAGTCCTATGGCTACACCTTC	CASSLTGLKSYGYTF
.	.	TRBJ1-3	TRBV9	TGTGCCAGCAGCGTAGACGCAGGGGATGGAAACACCATATATTTT	CASSVDAGDGNTIYF
TRBD1	.	TRBJ2-7	TRBV2	TGTGCCAGCAAAGGGGGCGCCTCTTTGGTCGAGCAGTACTTC	CASKGGASLVEQYF
TRBD2	.	TRBJ2-3	TRBV6-1	TGTGCCGCAGGTGGACTAGCGGCCACAGATACGCAGTATTTT	CAAGGLAATDTQYF
TRBD1	few	TRBJ2-2	TRBV2	TGTGCCAGCAGTTGGGACAGTCCGGACACCGGGGAGCTGTTTTTT	CASSWDSPDTGELFF
.	.	TRBJ2-3	TRBV18	TGTGCCAGCTCACCCAGGGGCACAGATACGCAGTATTTT	CASSPRGTDTQYF
.	once	TRBJ1-4	TRBV5-1	TGCGCCAGCAGCTTAAGACCAGCCAAAGAAAAACTGTTTTTT	CASSLRPAKEKLFF
TRBD2	.	TRBJ2-3	TRBV7-2	TGTGCCAGCAGCTTACGGCTAGCGGGAGCATCAGATACGCAGTATTTT	CASSLRLAGASDTQYF
.	.	TRBJ2-1	TRBV2	TGTGCCAGCAGTGAAGCTAGACTCCGCTCCTACAATGAGCAGTTCTTC	CASSEARLRSYNEQFF
.	many	TRBJ1-2	TRBV19	TGTGCCAGTAGCCCCACCCGGAGCCCCTATGGCTACACCTTC	CASSPTRSPYGYTF
.	.	TRBJ1-2	TRBV2	TGTGCCAGCAGTGCCCAGGGTGCCTATGGCTACACCTTC	CASSAQGAYGYTF
.	few	TRBJ1-2	TRBV30	TGTGCCTGGAGTGTGGAAGGGACACTGGGCTACACCTTC	CAWSVEGTLGYTF
.	.	TRBJ2-1	TRBV5-1	TGCGCCAGCAGCTATGCGACACAGAGCTCCTACAATGAGCAGTTCTTC	CASSYATQSSYNEQFF
.	.	TRBJ1-2	TRBV9	TGTGCCAGCAGCGTAGGCCGCTATGGCTACACCTTC	CASSVGRYGYTF
.	.	TRBJ1-1	TRBV19	TGTGCCAGTAGCAACGGGCTCAGGAACACTGAAGCTTTCTTT	CASSNGLRNTEAFF
.	.	TRBJ2-5	TRBV2	TGTGCCAGCAGTGAAGCCCATAACCAAGAGACCCAGTACTTC	CASSEAHNQETQYF
.	.	TRBJ1-1	TRBV5-6	TGTGCCAGCAGCCGCGGGACGGTGAACACTGAAGCTTTCTTT	CASSRGTVNTEAFF
.	few	TRBJ1-6	TRBV9	TGTGCCAGCAGCGTACAGGGAATCGTGAGCTCACCCCTCCACTTT	CASSVQGIVSSPLHF
TRBD2	few	TRBJ2-1	TRBV7-9	TGTGCCAGCAGCGCGGTAGCGGGAGTTGATGAGCAGTTCTTC	CASSAVAGVDEQFF
.	.	TRBJ1-4	TRBV5-1	TGCGCCAGCAGCTTGTCATACAGCGCTAATGAAAAACTGTTTTTT	CASSLSYSANEKLFF
.	few	TRBJ2-3	TRBV7-9	TGTGCCAGCAGCTCGGGGACGGGAGATACGCAGTATTTT	CASSSGTGDTQYF
.	few	TRBJ2-2	TRBV6-6	TGTGCCAGCAGCCACAGGTCAGCCAACACCGGGGAGCTGTTTTTT	CASSHRSANTGELFF
.	.	TRBJ1-2	TRBV19	TGTGCCAGCTACCGAGTTAACTATGGCTACACCTTC	CASYRVNYGYTF
.	.	TRBJ1-6	TRBV11-2	TGTGCCAGCAGCTTAGTTGGCCAGTTAGGGTCACCCCTCCACTTT	CASSLVGQLGSPLHF
TRBD2	.	TRBJ2-1	TRBV30	TGTGCCTGGAGTAGGTCCGGGACTAGCGCTGAGCAGTTCTTC	CAWSRSGTSAEQFF
.	.	TRBJ1-4	TRBV30	TGTGCCTGGAGTGTTGGGGTAGAAGGGGAAAAACTGTTTTTT	CAWSVGVEGEKLFF
.	few	TRBJ2-3	TRBV29-1	TGCAGCGTCTACGGGACTTCCCTTCTGAATACGCAGTATTTT	CSVYGTSLLNTQYF
.	.	TRBJ2-7	TRBV11-2	TGTGCCAGCAGCTTTACGTACAGAGCCTCCTACGAGCAGTACTTC	CASSFTYRASYEQYF